These T cell receptor beta chains were read from a single sample in a study of T cell repertoires in cytomegalovirus infection. Via MiXCR, TCRdb re-called the reads, giving one row per CDR3 protein. The data contain approximately 600,000 distinct CDR3 sequences, about 39% of them singletons. What these receptors recognize is not known. The specimen was cultured PBMCs, collected from culture after CMV antigen stimulation. The source of these receptors is a human donor in good health (CMV status not recorded). Some clones in this sample may be carry-over from other donors' samples. Each CDR3 is given with its conserved first and last residue. Each record gives: V gene, J gene, CDR3 protein.

>TRBV28|TRBJ1-1
CASLDPRRAFF
>TRBV28|TRBJ2-1
CASSFRLARQSSYNEQFF
>TRBV4-1|TRBJ1-2
CASSPGQGIGGYTF
>TRBV4-3|TRBJ2-5
CASSQGGSRRETQYF
>TRBV7-2|TRBJ2-3
CASSLGAGLTDTQYF
>TRBV18|TRBJ1-3
CASSPPGRGTGNTIYF
>TRBV6-2/TRBV6-3|TRBJ2-1
CASSYPDSDRGDNEQFF
>TRBV7-2|TRBJ1-1
CASSLGGQVFGTEAFF
>TRBV28|TRBJ1-2
CASGQGLNGYTF
>TRBV19|TRBJ2-2
CASSISRATGELFF
>TRBV20-1|TRBJ1-5
CSAREGQSNQPQHF
>TRBV4-1|TRBJ1-1
CASSQETGVDTEAFF
>TRBV29-1|TRBJ2-3
CSFQAPPDTQYF
>TRBV5-6|TRBJ1-2
CASSADRGLYGYTF
>TRBV28|TRBJ2-7
CASSQRYYEQYF
>TRBV4-1|TRBJ1-5
CASSQDDRFSQPQHF
>TRBV12-3/TRBV12-4|TRBJ2-7
CASTLGRGEQYF